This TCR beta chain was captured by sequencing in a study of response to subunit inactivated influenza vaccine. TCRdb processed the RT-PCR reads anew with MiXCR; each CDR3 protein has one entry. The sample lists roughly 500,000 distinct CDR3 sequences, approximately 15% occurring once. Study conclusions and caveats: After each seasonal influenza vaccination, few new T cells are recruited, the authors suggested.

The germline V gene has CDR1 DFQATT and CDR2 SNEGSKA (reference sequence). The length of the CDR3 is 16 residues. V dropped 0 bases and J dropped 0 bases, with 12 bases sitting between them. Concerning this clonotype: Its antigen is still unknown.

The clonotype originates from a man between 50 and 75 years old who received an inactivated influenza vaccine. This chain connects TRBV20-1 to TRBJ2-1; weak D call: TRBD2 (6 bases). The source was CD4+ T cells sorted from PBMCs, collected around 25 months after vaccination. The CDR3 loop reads CSARDIRGSSYNEQFF. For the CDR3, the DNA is TGCAGTGCTAGAGATATCCGGGGGAGCTCCTACAATGAGCAGTTCTTC.